The rows below give T cell receptor beta chains drawn from one sample of a study of T cell repertoires in cytomegalovirus infection. MiXCR, applied by TCRdb to the reads, yields one record per CDR3 protein. Of approximately 750,000 distinct CDR3 sequences listed, less than 40% are singletons. The material sequenced was PBMCs. These receptors were obtained from a human donor in good health (CMV status not recorded). Some clones in this sample may be carry-over from other donors' samples. CDR3s include the opening cysteine and the closing phenylalanine or tryptophan. The order of the fields is V gene, J gene, D gene, clone size, CDR3 DNA, CDR3 protein. A D gene is named only where the DNA matches it firmly. Part of the rows lack a size; the others show once, few, many or a class for expanded clones.

V gene: TRBV6-1; J gene: TRBJ1-2; D gene: .; clone size: .; CDR3 DNA: TGTGCCAGTAAGGACTTTAACTATGGCTACACCTTC; CDR3 protein: CASKDFNYGYTF
V gene: TRBV7-2; J gene: TRBJ2-5; D gene: TRBD1; clone size: many; CDR3 DNA: TGTGCCAGCAGTCCCCCCCGGACAGGGATTACGAAGACCCAGTACTTC; CDR3 protein: CASSPPRTGITKTQYF
V gene: TRBV7-4; J gene: TRBJ2-7; D gene: .; clone size: .; CDR3 DNA: TGTGCCAGCAGCGTCGGGACACCGAGCTACGAGCAGTACTTC; CDR3 protein: CASSVGTPSYEQYF
V gene: TRBV28; J gene: TRBJ1-5; D gene: .; clone size: few; CDR3 DNA: TGTGCCAGCAGTTCCCGAGGAGGCAAAAGTCAGCCCCAGCATTTT; CDR3 protein: CASSSRGGKSQPQHF
V gene: TRBV7-2; J gene: TRBJ2-3; D gene: .; clone size: .; CDR3 DNA: TGTGCCAGCAGCTTAGAGATTCCGGGGGCGCAGTATTTT; CDR3 protein: CASSLEIPGAQYF
V gene: TRBV2; J gene: TRBJ2-2; D gene: .; clone size: .; CDR3 DNA: TGTGCCAGCAGTCCGACCCGGGACACACTAGCCGGGGAGCTGTTTTTT; CDR3 protein: CASSPTRDTLAGELFF
V gene: TRBV7-8; J gene: TRBJ1-2; D gene: .; clone size: few; CDR3 DNA: TGTGCCAGCAGCTTCGGCTCAACCGACGTTAGTGGCTACACCTTC; CDR3 protein: CASSFGSTDVSGYTF
V gene: TRBV19; J gene: TRBJ2-5; D gene: .; clone size: .; CDR3 DNA: TGTGCCAGTAGTATGCTGGGTGGGGAGACCCAGTACTTC; CDR3 protein: CASSMLGGETQYF
V gene: TRBV27; J gene: TRBJ2-7; D gene: .; clone size: .; CDR3 DNA: TGTGCCAGCAGTTTGGTACCGAGAGGGGGTACCTACGAGCAGTACTTC; CDR3 protein: CASSLVPRGGTYEQYF
V gene: TRBV7-8; J gene: TRBJ1-5; D gene: .; clone size: .; CDR3 DNA: TGTGCCAGCAGCTACGACGGGAGCAATCAGCCCCAGCATTTT; CDR3 protein: CASSYDGSNQPQHF
V gene: TRBV5-1; J gene: TRBJ2-5; D gene: .; clone size: .; CDR3 DNA: TGCGCCAGCAGCTTGGAATTACCCCAAGAGACCCAGTACTTC; CDR3 protein: CASSLELPQETQYF
V gene: TRBV6-8; J gene: TRBJ2-1; D gene: TRBD2; clone size: .; CDR3 DNA: TGTGCCAGCAGAAAACCCGGGACTAGCAAAAATGAGCAGTTCTTC; CDR3 protein: CASRKPGTSKNEQFF
V gene: TRBV12-3/TRBV12-4; J gene: TRBJ1-4; D gene: .; clone size: .; CDR3 DNA: TGTGCCAGCAGTTTAAGCCAAGGGGGGCCACTGTTTTTT; CDR3 protein: CASSLSQGGPLFF
V gene: TRBV6-5; J gene: TRBJ1-5; D gene: TRBD1; clone size: .; CDR3 DNA: TGTGCCAGCAGTGCCCCAGGGGGGAATCAGCCCCAGCATTTT; CDR3 protein: CASSAPGGNQPQHF
V gene: TRBV5-1; J gene: TRBJ2-5; D gene: .; clone size: .; CDR3 DNA: TGCGCCAGCAGCTTGGGAGCCGCATTAGAGACCCAGTACTTC; CDR3 protein: CASSLGAALETQYF
V gene: TRBV19; J gene: TRBJ2-1; D gene: TRBD2; clone size: .; CDR3 DNA: TGTGCCAGTAGACCAGCGGGGGACCTCAATGAGCAGTTCTTC; CDR3 protein: CASRPAGDLNEQFF
V gene: TRBV12-3/TRBV12-4; J gene: TRBJ2-1; D gene: .; clone size: .; CDR3 DNA: TGTGCCAGCAGTTTAGACCTCGCCAATGAGCAGTTCTTC; CDR3 protein: CASSLDLANEQFF
V gene: TRBV7-6; J gene: TRBJ2-5; D gene: .; clone size: .; CDR3 DNA: TGTGCCAGCAGCTTGAAACAAGAGACCCAGTACTTC; CDR3 protein: CASSLKQETQYF
V gene: TRBV11-2; J gene: TRBJ1-1; D gene: .; clone size: .; CDR3 DNA: TGTGCCAGCAGCTTAGTGCGACAGGCTGAAGCTTTCTTT; CDR3 protein: CASSLVRQAEAFF
V gene: TRBV19; J gene: TRBJ2-7; D gene: .; clone size: few; CDR3 DNA: TGTGCCAGTAGTATCAACTCGGGCTCGAGGTACGAGCAGTACTTC; CDR3 protein: CASSINSGSRYEQYF
V gene: TRBV12-5; J gene: TRBJ1-1; D gene: .; clone size: many; CDR3 DNA: TGTGCTAGTGGTTTATCAGGAGTCTCCGAAGCTTTCTTT; CDR3 protein: CASGLSGVSEAFF
V gene: TRBV28; J gene: TRBJ1-6; D gene: TRBD1; clone size: few; CDR3 DNA: TGTGCCAGCAGTGACGGGACAGGGCGGTTATCACCCCTCCACTTT; CDR3 protein: CASSDGTGRLSPLHF
V gene: TRBV19; J gene: TRBJ1-2; D gene: .; clone size: .; CDR3 DNA: TGTGCCAGTAGTATTCTCCTGGGCTATGGCTACACCTTC; CDR3 protein: CASSILLGYGYTF
V gene: TRBV7-8; J gene: TRBJ2-1; D gene: .; clone size: many; CDR3 DNA: TGTGCCAGCAGCTCGGGCCGGGGTAGCTCGTCCAATGAGCAGTTCTTC; CDR3 protein: CASSSGRGSSSNEQFF
V gene: TRBV6-1; J gene: TRBJ1-1; D gene: .; clone size: few; CDR3 DNA: TGTGCCAGCTTCCCCATAAGGGGCCAGAACACTGAAGCTTTCTTT; CDR3 protein: CASFPIRGQNTEAFF
V gene: TRBV11-3; J gene: TRBJ2-3; D gene: .; clone size: once; CDR3 DNA: TGTGCCAGCAGCGGGCCCCGGGACACAGATACGCAGTATTTT; CDR3 protein: CASSGPRDTDTQYF
V gene: TRBV5-4; J gene: TRBJ1-1; D gene: TRBD1; clone size: .; CDR3 DNA: TGTGCCAGCAGCTCACAGGGGGGCCTTCCTGAAGCTTTCTTT; CDR3 protein: CASSSQGGLPEAFF
V gene: TRBV28; J gene: TRBJ1-5; D gene: .; clone size: .; CDR3 DNA: TGTGCCAGCAGTTCCGTCGTGGGACAAATGAGCAATCAGCCCCAGCATTTT; CDR3 protein: CASSSVVGQMSNQPQHF
V gene: TRBV19; J gene: TRBJ1-1; D gene: .; clone size: .; CDR3 DNA: TGTGCCAGTAAGGTGGGCAAGGTTACTGAAGCTTTCTTT; CDR3 protein: CASKVGKVTEAFF
V gene: TRBV7-8; J gene: TRBJ1-2; D gene: .; clone size: many; CDR3 DNA: TGTGCCAGCAGCTTAGGACCGTCTAATGGCTACACCTTC; CDR3 protein: CASSLGPSNGYTF
V gene: TRBV29-1; J gene: TRBJ2-5; D gene: .; clone size: .; CDR3 DNA: TGCAGCGTTGAAAATTCACCCACAGGGTATGAGACCCAGTACTTC; CDR3 protein: CSVENSPTGYETQYF
V gene: TRBV24-1; J gene: TRBJ1-1; D gene: .; clone size: few; CDR3 DNA: TGTGCCACCAGTGATTTAAGGGGTACTGAAGCTTTCTTT; CDR3 protein: CATSDLRGTEAFF
V gene: TRBV6-2/TRBV6-3; J gene: TRBJ2-1; D gene: TRBD2; clone size: .; CDR3 DNA: TGTGCCAGCAGTTACCCCCCGGGGGGGCTGGGTGAGCAGTTCTTC; CDR3 protein: CASSYPPGGLGEQFF
V gene: TRBV27; J gene: TRBJ2-7; D gene: TRBD1; clone size: few; CDR3 DNA: TGTGCCAACCCCGCCCCCACAGGGGAGCGCGGCGGCTCCGAGCAGTACTTC; CDR3 protein: CANPAPTGERGGSEQYF
V gene: TRBV7-2; J gene: TRBJ1-5; D gene: TRBD1; clone size: many; CDR3 DNA: TGTGCCAGCAGCCTTCGGACAGGGGGCGCGGTAGGTCAGCCCCAGCATTTT; CDR3 protein: CASSLRTGGAVGQPQHF